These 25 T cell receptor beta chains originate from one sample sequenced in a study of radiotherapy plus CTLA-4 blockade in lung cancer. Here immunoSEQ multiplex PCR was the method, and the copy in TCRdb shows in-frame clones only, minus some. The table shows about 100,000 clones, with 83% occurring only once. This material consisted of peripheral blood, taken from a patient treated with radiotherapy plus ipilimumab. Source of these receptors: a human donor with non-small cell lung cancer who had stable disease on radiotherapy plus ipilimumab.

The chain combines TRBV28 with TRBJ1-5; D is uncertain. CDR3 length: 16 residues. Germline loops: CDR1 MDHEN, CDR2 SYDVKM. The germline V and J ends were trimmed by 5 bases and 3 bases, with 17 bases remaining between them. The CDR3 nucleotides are TGTGCCAGCAGTGCGCTTTCTCGGAGAACCAATCAGCCCCAGCATTTT. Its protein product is CASSALSRRTNQPQHF.

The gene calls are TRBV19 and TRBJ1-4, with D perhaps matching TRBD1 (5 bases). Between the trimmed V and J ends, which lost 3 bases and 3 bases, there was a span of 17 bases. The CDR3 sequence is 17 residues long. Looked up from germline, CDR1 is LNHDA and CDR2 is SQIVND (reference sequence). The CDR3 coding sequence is TGTGCCAGTAGTATCCGCGGCGGGGGAAAGTCTAATGAAAAACTGTTTTTT. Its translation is CASSIRGGGKSNEKLFF.

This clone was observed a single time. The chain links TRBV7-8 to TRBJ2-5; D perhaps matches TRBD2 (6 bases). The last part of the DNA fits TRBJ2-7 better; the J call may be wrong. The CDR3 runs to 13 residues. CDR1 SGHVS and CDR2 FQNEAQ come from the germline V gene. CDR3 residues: CASSPQTSREQYF. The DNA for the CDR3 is TGTGCCAGCAGCCCTCAGACTAGTCGCGAGCAGTACTTC.

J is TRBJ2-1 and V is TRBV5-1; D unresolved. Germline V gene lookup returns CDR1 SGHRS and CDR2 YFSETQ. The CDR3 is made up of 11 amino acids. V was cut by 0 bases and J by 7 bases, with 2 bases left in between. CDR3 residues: CASSLANEQFF. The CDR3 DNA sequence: TGCGCCAGCAGCTTGGCGAATGAGCAGTTCTTC.

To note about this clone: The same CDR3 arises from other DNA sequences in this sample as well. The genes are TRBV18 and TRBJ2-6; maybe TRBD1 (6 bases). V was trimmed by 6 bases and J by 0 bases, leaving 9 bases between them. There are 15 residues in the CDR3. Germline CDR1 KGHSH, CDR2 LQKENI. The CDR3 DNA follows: TGTGCCAGCTCTCCCAGGGGCTCTGGGGCCAACGTCCTGACTTTC. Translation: CASSPRGSGANVLTF.

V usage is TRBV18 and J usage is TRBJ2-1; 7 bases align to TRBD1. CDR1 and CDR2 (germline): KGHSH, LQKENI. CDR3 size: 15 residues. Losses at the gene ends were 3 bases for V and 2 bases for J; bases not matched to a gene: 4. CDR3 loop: CASSPRQGTYNEQFF. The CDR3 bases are TGTGCCAGCTCACCCCGACAGGGAACCTACAATGAGCAGTTCTTC.

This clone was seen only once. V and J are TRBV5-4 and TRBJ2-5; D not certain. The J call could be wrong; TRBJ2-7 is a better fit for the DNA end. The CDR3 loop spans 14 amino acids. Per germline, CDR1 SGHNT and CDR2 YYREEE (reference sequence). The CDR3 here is CASSFQTSSYEQYF. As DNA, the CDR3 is TGTGCCAGCAGCTTCCAGACAAGCTCCTACGAGCAGTACTTC.

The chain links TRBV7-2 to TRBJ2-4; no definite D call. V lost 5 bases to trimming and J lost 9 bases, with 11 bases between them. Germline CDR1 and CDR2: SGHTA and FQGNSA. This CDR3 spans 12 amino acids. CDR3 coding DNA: TGTGCCAGCAGCCAAGGACGGAGCATTCAGTACTTC. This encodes CASSQGRSIQYF.

As DNA, the CDR3 is TGTGCCAGCAGTTTGAGGGACAGGGGGGAGACCCAGTACTTC. Protein product: CASSLRDRGETQYF. The J gene is TRBJ2-5, the V gene TRBV28, with 11 bases identical to TRBD1. Trimming cost V 3 bases and J 5 bases; bases outside gene matches: 2. CDR1 MDHEN and CDR2 SYDVKM come from the germline V gene. The CDR3 runs 14 residues.

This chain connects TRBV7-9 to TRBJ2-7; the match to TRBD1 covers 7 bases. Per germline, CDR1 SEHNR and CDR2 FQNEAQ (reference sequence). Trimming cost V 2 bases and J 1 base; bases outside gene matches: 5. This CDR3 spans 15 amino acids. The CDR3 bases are TGTGCCAGCAGCTTACAGAACAGGGGTTCCTACGAGCAGTACTTC. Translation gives CASSLQNRGSYEQYF.

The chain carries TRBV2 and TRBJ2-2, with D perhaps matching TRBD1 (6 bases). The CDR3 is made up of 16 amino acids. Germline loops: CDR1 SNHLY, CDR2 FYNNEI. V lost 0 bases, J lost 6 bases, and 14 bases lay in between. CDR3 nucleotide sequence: TGTGCCAGCAGTGAAGCCCCTTGGACAGATGCCGGGGAGCTGTTTTTT. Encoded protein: CASSEAPWTDAGELFF.

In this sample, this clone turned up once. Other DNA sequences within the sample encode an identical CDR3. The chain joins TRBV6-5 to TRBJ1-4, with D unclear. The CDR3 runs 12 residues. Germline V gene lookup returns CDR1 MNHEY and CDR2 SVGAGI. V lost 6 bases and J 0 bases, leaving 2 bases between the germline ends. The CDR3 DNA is TGTGCCAGCAGGGCAACTAATGAAAAACTGTTTTTT. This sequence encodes CASRATNEKLFF.

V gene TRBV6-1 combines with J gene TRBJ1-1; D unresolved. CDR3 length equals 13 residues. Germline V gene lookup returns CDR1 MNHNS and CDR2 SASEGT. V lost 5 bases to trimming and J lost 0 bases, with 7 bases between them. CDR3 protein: CASSHQLNTEAFF. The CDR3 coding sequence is TGTGCCAGCAGTCACCAATTGAACACTGAAGCTTTCTTT.

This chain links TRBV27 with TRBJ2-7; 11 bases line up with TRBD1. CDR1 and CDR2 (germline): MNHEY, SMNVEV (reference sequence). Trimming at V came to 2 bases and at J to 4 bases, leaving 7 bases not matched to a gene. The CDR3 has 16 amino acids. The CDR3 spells CASSLGSGTGGYEQYF. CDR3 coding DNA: TGTGCCAGCAGTTTAGGCTCCGGGACAGGGGGTTACGAGCAGTACTTC.

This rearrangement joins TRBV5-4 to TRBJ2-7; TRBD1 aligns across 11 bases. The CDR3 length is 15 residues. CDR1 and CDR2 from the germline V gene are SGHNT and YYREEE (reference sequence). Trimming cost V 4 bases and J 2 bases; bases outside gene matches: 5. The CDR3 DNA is TGTGCCAGCAGCCCGGGACAGGGGGGGACCTACGAGCAGTACTTC. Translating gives CASSPGQGGTYEQYF.

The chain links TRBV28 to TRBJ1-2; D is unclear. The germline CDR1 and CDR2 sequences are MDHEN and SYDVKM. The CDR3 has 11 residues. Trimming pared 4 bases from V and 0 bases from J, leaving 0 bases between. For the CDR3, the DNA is TGTGCCAGCAGTTCTAACTATGGCTACACCTTC. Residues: CASSSNYGYTF.

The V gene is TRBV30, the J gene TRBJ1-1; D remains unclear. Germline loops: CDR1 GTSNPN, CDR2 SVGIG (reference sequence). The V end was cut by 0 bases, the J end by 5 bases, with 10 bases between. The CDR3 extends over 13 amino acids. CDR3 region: CAWSVTGWTEAFF. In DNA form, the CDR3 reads TGTGCCTGGAGTGTAACGGGCTGGACTGAAGCTTTCTTT.

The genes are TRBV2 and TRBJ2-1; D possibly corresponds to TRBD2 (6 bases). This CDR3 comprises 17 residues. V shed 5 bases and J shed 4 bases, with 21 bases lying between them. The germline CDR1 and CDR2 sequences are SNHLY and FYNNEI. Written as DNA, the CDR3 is TGTGCCAGCAGTACCGAGGAAACGGGACTCGCTTACAATGAGCAGTTCTTC. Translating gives CASSTEETGLAYNEQFF. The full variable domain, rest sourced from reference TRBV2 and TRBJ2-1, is EPEVTQTPSHQVTQMGQEVILRCVPISNHLYFYWYRQILGQKVEFLVSFYNNEISEKSEIFDDQFSVERPDGSNFTLKIRSTKLEDSAMYFCASSTEETGLAYNEQFFGPGTRLTVL.

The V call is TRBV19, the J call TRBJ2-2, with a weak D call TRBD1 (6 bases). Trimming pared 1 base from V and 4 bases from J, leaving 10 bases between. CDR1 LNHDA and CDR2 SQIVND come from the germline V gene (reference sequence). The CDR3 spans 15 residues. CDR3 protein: CASSIVGALTGELFF. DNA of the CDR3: TGTGCCAGTAGTATAGTGGGGGCTCTCACCGGGGAGCTGTTTTTT.

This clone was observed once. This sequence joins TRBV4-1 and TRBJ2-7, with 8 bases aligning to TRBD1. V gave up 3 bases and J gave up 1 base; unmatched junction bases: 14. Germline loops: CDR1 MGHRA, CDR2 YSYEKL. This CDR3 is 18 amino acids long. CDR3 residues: CASSQAPDRDRSSYEQYF. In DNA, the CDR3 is TGCGCCAGCAGCCAGGCGCCCGACCGGGACAGGTCATCCTACGAGCAGTACTTC.

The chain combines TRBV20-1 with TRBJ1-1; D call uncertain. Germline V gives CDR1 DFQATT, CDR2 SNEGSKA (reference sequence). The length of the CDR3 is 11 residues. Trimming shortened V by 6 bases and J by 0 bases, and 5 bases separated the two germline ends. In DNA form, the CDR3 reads TGCAGTGCGGGAATGAACACTGAAGCTTTCTTT. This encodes CSAGMNTEAFF.

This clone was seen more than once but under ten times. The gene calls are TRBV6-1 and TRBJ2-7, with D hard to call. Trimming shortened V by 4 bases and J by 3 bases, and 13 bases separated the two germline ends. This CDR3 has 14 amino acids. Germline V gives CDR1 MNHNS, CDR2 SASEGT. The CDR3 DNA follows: TGTGCCAGCAGTGTGGAGACTCCCAGCTACGAGCAGTACTTC. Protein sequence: CASSVETPSYEQYF.

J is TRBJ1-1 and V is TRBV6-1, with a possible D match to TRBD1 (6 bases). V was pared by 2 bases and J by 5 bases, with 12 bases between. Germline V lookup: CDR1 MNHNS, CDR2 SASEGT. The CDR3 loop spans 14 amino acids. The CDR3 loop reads CASSERGAGTEAFF. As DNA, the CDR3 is TGTGCCAGCAGTGAAAGGGGGGCTGGGACTGAAGCTTTCTTT.

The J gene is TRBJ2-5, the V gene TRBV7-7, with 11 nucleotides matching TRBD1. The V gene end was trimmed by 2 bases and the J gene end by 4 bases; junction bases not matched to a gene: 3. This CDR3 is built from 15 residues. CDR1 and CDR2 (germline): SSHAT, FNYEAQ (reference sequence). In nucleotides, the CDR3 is TGTGCCAGCAGCTTAAGGACAGGGGGCGCAGAGACCCAGTACTTC. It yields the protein CASSLRTGGAETQYF.

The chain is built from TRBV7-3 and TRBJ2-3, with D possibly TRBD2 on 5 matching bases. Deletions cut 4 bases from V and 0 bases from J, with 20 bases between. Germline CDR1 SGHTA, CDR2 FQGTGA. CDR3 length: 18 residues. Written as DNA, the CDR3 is TGTGCCAGCAGCTCCTCGGGGTTGGCCCTTTATAGCACAGATACGCAGTATTTT. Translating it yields CASSSSGLALYSTDTQYF.